These 21 T cell receptor beta chains were all obtained from the same sample, sequenced in a study of T-cell reconstitution after alpha-beta-depleted transplantation in children. Unique molecular identifiers tagged the TCRbeta library. TCRdb reanalysed the PCR reads using MiXCR and keeps one entry per CDR3 protein. The repertoire holds 150,000 to 250,000 distinct CDR3 sequences, with 6.3% as singletons. Sequencing was performed on PBMCs, taken before TCRalphabeta/CD19-depleted stem cell transplant. These receptors all stem from a girl under three years old with combined immunodeficiency, due to receive a stem cell transplant.

This clonotype was seen repeatedly, ten times or more. The chain recombines TRBV6-5 with TRBJ1-5; D may be TRBD1 (5 bases). The CDR3 has 13 amino acids. Germline CDR1 MNHEY, CDR2 SVGAGI. V was clipped by 7 bases and J by 6 bases, with 13 bases between them. CDR3 in amino acids: CASTTGLGQPQHF. The DNA of the CDR3 is TGTGCCAGCACCACAGGTCTGGGTCAGCCCCAGCATTTT.

This clonotype was detected ten times or more. The chain is built from TRBV21-1 and TRBJ1-1. TRBV21-1 is marked as a pseudogene. This CDR3 is 15 amino acids long. The CDR3 DNA follows: TGTGCCAGCAGCAAAGTTGCGGGGGGTCCGACTGAAGCTTTCTTT. This sequence encodes CASSKVAGGPTEAFF.

This clonotype showed up many times. The chain employs TRBV27 and TRBJ1-1; D ambiguous. V was clipped by 4 bases and J by 4 bases, with 10 bases between them. The CDR3 is 13 amino acids. Germline V gene lookup returns CDR1 MNHEY and CDR2 SMNVEV (reference sequence). CDR3 nucleotides: TGTGCCAGCAGTTACGCGGGGTCCACTGAAGCTTTCTTT. This gives the protein CASSYAGSTEAFF.

This clonotype was detected many times. This chain joins TRBV6-2 or TRBV6-3 and TRBJ1-6, with D possibly being TRBD1 (6 bases). Per the germline V gene, CDR1 is MNHEY and CDR2 is SVGEGT. This CDR3 is 14 amino acids long. Trimming cost V 6 bases and J 8 bases, with 14 bases left between them. The CDR3 is CASRTQGTYSPLHF. DNA of the CDR3: TGTGCCAGCAGAACACAGGGCACGTATTCACCCCTCCACTTT.

This clonotype was observed many times. The gene calls are TRBV24-1 and TRBJ2-1; possibly TRBD1 or TRBD2 for D (5 bases each). CDR1 and CDR2 from the germline V gene are KGHDR and SFDVKD. The CDR3 extends over 15 amino acids. V gave up 5 bases and J gave up 3 bases, with 13 bases separating them. This chain's CDR3 is CATSGRGDIYNEQFF. The DNA for the CDR3 is TGTGCCACCAGTGGAAGAGGGGATATCTACAATGAGCAGTTCTTC.

This clonotype was recorded many times. The chain couples TRBV7-2 to TRBJ2-3; D remains ambiguous. Germline V CDR1 and CDR2: SGHTA, FQGNSA. The CDR3 is 13 amino acids. The V end was cut by 3 bases, the J end by 2 bases, with 6 bases between. CDR3 sequence reads: CASSFPYTDTQYF. In DNA, the CDR3 is TGTGCCAGCAGCTTCCCATACACAGATACGCAGTATTTT. Together with reference TRBV7-2 and TRBJ2-3, the CDR3 gives the full variable domain: GAGVSQSPSNKVTEKGKDVELRCDPISGHTALYWYRQSLGQGLEFLIYFQGNSAPDKSGLPSDRFSAERTGGSVSTLTIQRTQQEDSAVYLCASSFPYTDTQYFGPGTRLTVL.

This clonotype showed up just a few times. The V and J genes are TRBV7-9 and TRBJ1-2; 9 positions match TRBD1. CDR1 and CDR2 (germline): SEHNR, FQNEAQ (reference sequence). CDR3 size: 16 residues. With 4 bases clipped from V and 2 bases from J, the junction kept 8 bases outside the gene matches. The CDR3 bases are TGTGCCAGCAGCTCGTTGTACGGGACAGGGAACTATGGCTACACCTTC. Translated: CASSSLYGTGNYGYTF.

The table lists this clonotype with many counts. The rearrangement links TRBV28 to TRBJ2-3; 8 bases match TRBD2. The CDR3 covers 14 residues. V shed 9 bases, J shed 6 bases, and the junction held 11 bases outside the gene matches. Germline V gene data show CDR1 as MDHEN and CDR2 as SYDVKM. CDR3 coding DNA: TGTGCCAGTCACAGGCGGGGGGCGATGGATACGCAGTATTTT. Its protein product is CASHRRGAMDTQYF.

This clonotype was detected ten times or more. The rearrangement links TRBV7-2 to TRBJ1-1; D unclear. Germline assignment: CDR1 SGHTA and CDR2 FQGNSA. The CDR3 sequence is 12 residues long. Trimming removed 2 bases from V and 6 bases from J, with 7 bases in between. The CDR3 coding sequence is TGTGCCAGCAGCTTATGGACCGCTGAAGCTTTCTTT. It codes for CASSLWTAEAFF.

V and J are TRBV4-1 and TRBJ2-5; D tentatively reads TRBD1 or TRBD2 (5 bases each). With 0 bases removed from V and 4 bases from J, the gap between germline ends came to 12 bases. In germline, CDR1 is MGHRA, CDR2 YSYEKL. The CDR3 spans 15 residues. The CDR3 DNA reads TGCGCCAGCAGCCAAGATCCGGGACGGGGAGAGACCCAGTACTTC. Its translation is CASSQDPGRGETQYF.

This clonotype was seen many times. The gene calls are TRBV29-1 and TRBJ2-4; possible D gene TRBD1, 6 bases. The CDR3 extends over 17 amino acids. Germline CDR1 and CDR2: SQVTM and ANQGSEA. The ends were cut back, 6 bases at V and 0 bases at J, with 21 bases in the middle. Here the CDR3 reads CSVPTGPCQIAKNIQYF. CDR3 sequence (DNA): TGCAGCGTCCCGACAGGTCCCTGTCAAATAGCCAAAAACATTCAGTACTTC. Supplemented by reference TRBV29-1 and TRBJ2-4, the full variable domain reads SAVISQKPSRDICQRGTSLTIQCQVDSQVTMMFWYRQQPGQSLTLIATANQGSEATYESGFVIDKFPISRPNLTFSTLTVSNMSPEDSSIYLCSVPTGPCQIAKNIQYFGAGTRLSVL.

This clonotype was counted at least ten times. The V call is TRBV24-1, the J call TRBJ2-2; 9 bases align to TRBD2. Germline V gene lookup returns CDR1 KGHDR and CDR2 SFDVKD. The trim removed 3 bases at V and 4 bases at J, leaving 11 bases unmatched. The CDR3 has 18 amino acids. The DNA for the CDR3 is TGTGCCACCAGTGATAACTCTAAAGGGACTAGCTTCACCGGGGAGCTGTTTTTT. Protein product: CATSDNSKGTSFTGELFF.

This chain links TRBV7-9 with TRBJ2-3; 9 bases are shared with TRBD2. J lost 2 bases, V lost 4 bases, and 1 base had no gene match. Germline CDR1 is SEHNR and CDR2 is FQNEAQ (reference sequence). There are 14 residues in the CDR3. The CDR3 DNA reads TGTGCCAGCAGCTCTAGCGGGGTCACAGATACGCAGTATTTT. Its protein is CASSSSGVTDTQYF.

This clonotype was recorded at least ten times. V usage is TRBV21-1 and J usage is TRBJ2-5; the DNA was not used to check the table's D call, TRBD2. TRBV21-1 is described as a pseudogene. The CDR3 is 15 amino acids. The CDR3 sequence is CASSPQPGGDETQYF. As DNA, the CDR3 is TGTGCCAGCAGCCCCCAGCCGGGGGGGGATGAGACCCAGTACTTC.

The V and J genes are TRBV12-3 or TRBV12-4 and TRBJ2-7; D is undetermined. The CDR3 has 13 residues. V was trimmed by 4 bases and J by 1 base, leaving 8 bases between them. CDR3 sequence (DNA): TGTGCCAGCAGTTCGGAGAGGTCCTACGAGCAGTACTTC. This sequence encodes CASSSERSYEQYF.

This clonotype was detected ten times or more. V usage is TRBV25-1 and J usage is TRBJ2-3; 7 nucleotides agree with TRBD1. The CDR3 loop spans 17 amino acids. Looked up from germline, CDR1 is MGHDK and CDR2 is SYGVNS. Trimming removed 5 bases from V and 0 bases from J; junction bases left unmatched: 11. This CDR3 is CASSRPGTAISTDTQYF. DNA of the CDR3: TGTGCCAGCAGTAGGCCCGGGACAGCAATTAGCACAGATACGCAGTATTTT.

This clonotype was recorded many times. The chain has TRBV9 and TRBJ2-1; 9 positions match TRBD2. This CDR3 region has 15 residues. J was trimmed by 6 bases and V by 3 bases; bases with no gene match: 7. Germline V gene lookup returns CDR1 SGDLS and CDR2 YYNGEE. The CDR3 loop is CASSASGLAVNEQFF. Here the CDR3 DNA reads TGTGCCAGCAGCGCATCGGGACTAGCTGTCAATGAGCAGTTCTTC.

This clonotype was counted ten times or more. This chain uses TRBV29-1 with TRBJ2-5; D is uncertain. Germline V lookup: CDR1 SQVTM, CDR2 ANQGSEA. Trimming removed 2 bases from V and 2 bases from J, with 12 bases in between. This CDR3 region has 14 residues. CDR3 DNA sequence: TGCAGCGTTGAATGGTACTGGGAACAAGAGACCCAGTACTTC. Translating gives CSVEWYWEQETQYF.

Comments on this clonotype: A much larger clone lies a single base off, so this may be a read error. This rearrangement joins TRBV5-1 to TRBJ1-1; D not resolved. The CDR3 totals 12 residues. Trimming pared 0 bases from V and 3 bases from J, leaving 3 bases between. CDR1 and CDR2 from the germline V gene are SGHRS and YFSETQ. CDR3 DNA sequence: TGCGCCAGCAGCTTGGTCCACACTGAAGCTTTCTTT. Protein sequence: CASSLVHTEAFF.

This clonotype was picked up many times. The genes are TRBV4-2 and TRBJ2-3, with TRBD2 as a possible D gene (6 bases). This CDR3 comprises 17 residues. CDR1 LGHNA and CDR2 YNFKEQ come from the germline V gene. V lost 2 bases, J lost 4 bases, and 19 bases lay in between. The CDR3 DNA is TGTGCCAGCAGCCAATACTGGCGCGGGGTAGCCGCAGATACGCAGTATTTT. Translation gives CASSQYWRGVAADTQYF.

This clonotype has just a few counts. This chain connects TRBV29-1 to TRBJ1-2; D possibly corresponds to TRBD1 (5 bases). The germline V gene has CDR1 SQVTM and CDR2 ANQGSEA. Trimming removed 6 bases from V and 4 bases from J, with 27 bases in between. This CDR3 contains 17 residues. CDR3 loop: CSVTGTHSDHFIYGYTF. In nucleotides, the CDR3 is TGCAGCGTAACCGGGACCCATTCCGACCATTTTATCTATGGCTACACCTTC.